The 2 T cell receptor beta chains given below trace back to one sample, sequenced in a study of cytomegalovirus exposure and HLA in healthy donors (dated 2017 in TCRdb). Library creation used the immunoSEQ multiplex PCR assay. A mixture of 60 forward primers for TCR Vbeta segments and 13 reverse primers for TCR Jbeta segments was used in the multiplex PCR. TCRdb took over this immuneACCESS table, retaining in-frame rearrangements with V and J assigned. Such tables are incomplete; in checked studies, under half of the missing clones stem from an unresolved V gene, and the remainder is unexplained. The sample contains 200,000 or so clones, more than 70% of them found a single time. In total, the top ten clones hold over 1% of the sample. The sequenced material came from PBMCs. The origin of the receptors is a human donor in good health.

The chain carries TRBV2 and TRBJ1-4, with 8 bases identical to TRBD1. Looked up from germline, CDR1 is SNHLY and CDR2 is FYNNEI. The ends lost 7 bases at V and 4 bases at J; junction bases unmatched: 8. The CDR3 is 15 amino acids. The CDR3 loop reads CASIQGQAYNEKLFF. The CDR3 nucleotides read TGTGCCAGCATTCAGGGACAGGCTTATAATGAAAAACTGTTTTTT. Full variable domain (missing parts from reference TRBV2 and TRBJ1-4): EPEVTQTPSHQVTQMGQEVILRCVPISNHLYFYWYRQILGQKVEFLVSFYNNEISEKSEIFDDQFSVERPDGSNFTLKIRSTKLEDSAMYFCASIQGQAYNEKLFFGSGTQLSVL.

In this sample, this clone turned up once. V and J are TRBV30 and TRBJ2-6, with D hard to call. Germline CDR1 reads GTSNPN; CDR2 reads SVGIG (reference sequence). CDR3 size: 12 residues. V lost 3 bases to trimming and J lost 4 bases, with 4 bases between them. In nucleotides, the CDR3 is TGTGCCTGGAGACTGGGGGCCAACGTCCTGACTTTC. Protein: CAWRLGANVLTF. Together with reference TRBV30 and TRBJ2-6, the CDR3 gives the full variable domain: SQTIHQWPATLVQPVGSPLSLECTVEGTSNPNLYWYRQAAGRGLQLLFYSVGIGQISSEVPQNLSASRPQDRQFILSSKKLLLSDSGFYLCAWRLGANVLTFGAGSRLTVL.